These T cell receptor beta chains were read from a single sample in a study of cytomegalovirus exposure and HLA in healthy donors. Data came from immunoSEQ multiplex PCR; TCRdb stores just in-frame clones and leaves some out. Of fewer than 85,000 clones in the sample, around 76% were seen once. Material: PBMCs. The receptors were gathered from a man younger than 35 in good health and CMV-seropositive. The conserved cysteine and the conserved F or W are not part of the CDR3 here. The order of the fields is V gene, J gene, CDR3 protein.

V gene: TRBV6-5
J gene: TRBJ1-3
CDR3 protein: ASSYRGTNTIY

V gene: TRBV6-1
J gene: TRBJ2-7
CDR3 protein: ASSEARGDRPYEQY

V gene: TRBV12-5
J gene: TRBJ1-1
CDR3 protein: ASGKTPNTEAF

V gene: TRBV13
J gene: TRBJ2-5
CDR3 protein: ASSLGLAETQY

V gene: TRBV6-4
J gene: TRBJ1-3
CDR3 protein: ARPNPKTGGNTIY

V gene: TRBV7-9
J gene: TRBJ2-5
CDR3 protein: ASSLPSGVDQETQY

V gene: TRBV7-2
J gene: TRBJ2-7
CDR3 protein: ASSLQQGYEQY

V gene: TRBV28
J gene: TRBJ2-1
CDR3 protein: ASSLSVYNEQF

V gene: TRBV10-3
J gene: TRBJ2-1
CDR3 protein: ATTSGRHYNEQF

V gene: TRBV7-9
J gene: TRBJ2-7
CDR3 protein: ASSLSGVSSYEQY

V gene: TRBV5-6
J gene: TRBJ2-7
CDR3 protein: ASSQWGQGSYEQY

V gene: TRBV5-5
J gene: TRBJ2-1
CDR3 protein: ASRQGFERTNEQF

V gene: TRBV5-5
J gene: TRBJ2-5
CDR3 protein: ASSLAVATQY

V gene: TRBV9
J gene: TRBJ2-5
CDR3 protein: ASTGPNQETQY

V gene: TRBV6-6
J gene: TRBJ1-4
CDR3 protein: ASITGGGNEKLF

V gene: TRBV4-1
J gene: TRBJ2-2
CDR3 protein: ASSQVPGDTGELF

V gene: TRBV11-2
J gene: TRBJ2-1
CDR3 protein: ASSFEAWSANEQF

V gene: TRBV7-2
J gene: TRBJ1-5
CDR3 protein: ASSLGPGTQPQH

V gene: TRBV7-8
J gene: TRBJ1-5
CDR3 protein: ASSSGTVNQPQH

V gene: TRBV6-5
J gene: TRBJ1-2
CDR3 protein: AGGQPYGYT

V gene: TRBV10-2
J gene: TRBJ1-2
CDR3 protein: ASRRDSYGYT

V gene: TRBV18
J gene: TRBJ1-1
CDR3 protein: ASLADILNTEAF

V gene: TRBV6-1
J gene: TRBJ2-1
CDR3 protein: ASKSDRSQYNEQF

V gene: TRBV7-3
J gene: TRBJ2-3
CDR3 protein: ASSTGGTQY

V gene: TRBV4-1
J gene: TRBJ1-2
CDR3 protein: ASSQARTGIMGYT

V gene: TRBV28
J gene: TRBJ2-7
CDR3 protein: ASRTPGQRLYEQY

V gene: TRBV5-6
J gene: TRBJ1-1
CDR3 protein: ASTRGDPNTEAF

V gene: TRBV15
J gene: TRBJ2-1
CDR3 protein: ATSRLAGNHNEQF

V gene: TRBV10-3
J gene: TRBJ1-2
CDR3 protein: AISGTGTNLNYGYT

V gene: TRBV28
J gene: TRBJ2-4
CDR3 protein: ASWPGHSIQY

V gene: TRBV14
J gene: TRBJ2-3
CDR3 protein: ASSPPGTARLDTQY

V gene: TRBV5-1
J gene: TRBJ2-7
CDR3 protein: ASSPQGLAGYEQY

V gene: TRBV6-5
J gene: TRBJ2-7
CDR3 protein: ASSYRGASPYEQY

V gene: TRBV23-1
J gene: TRBJ1-5
CDR3 protein: ASSQLARGCNQPQH

V gene: TRBV5-1
J gene: TRBJ2-1
CDR3 protein: ASSFDVGPPDEQF

V gene: TRBV7-3
J gene: TRBJ2-7
CDR3 protein: ASSPSGRGYEQY

V gene: TRBV13
J gene: TRBJ1-4
CDR3 protein: ASGWTTGLKEKLF

V gene: TRBV5-6
J gene: TRBJ2-5
CDR3 protein: ASSFGSGQETQY

V gene: TRBV13
J gene: TRBJ2-5
CDR3 protein: ASSLAGDRGFLAGEYQETQY

V gene: TRBV5-4
J gene: TRBJ2-7
CDR3 protein: ASSPGWPNEQY

V gene: TRBV6-1
J gene: TRBJ2-7
CDR3 protein: ASRFGSLVEQY

V gene: TRBV29-1
J gene: TRBJ2-1
CDR3 protein: SVTPPAGLWNEQF

V gene: TRBV27
J gene: TRBJ2-7
CDR3 protein: ASSVTGLVEQY

V gene: TRBV7-2
J gene: TRBJ1-3
CDR3 protein: ASSPSDRGNTIY

V gene: TRBV10-1
J gene: TRBJ2-5
CDR3 protein: ASSDLREETQY

V gene: TRBV5-1
J gene: TRBJ2-1
CDR3 protein: ASSLAGDEQF

V gene: TRBV4-1
J gene: TRBJ2-5
CDR3 protein: ASRPAGAEGETQY

V gene: TRBV2
J gene: TRBJ2-7
CDR3 protein: ASSAYEQY

V gene: TRBV7-2
J gene: TRBJ1-5
CDR3 protein: ASSLRGQPQH

V gene: TRBV15
J gene: TRBJ1-1
CDR3 protein: ATSRDTANTEAF